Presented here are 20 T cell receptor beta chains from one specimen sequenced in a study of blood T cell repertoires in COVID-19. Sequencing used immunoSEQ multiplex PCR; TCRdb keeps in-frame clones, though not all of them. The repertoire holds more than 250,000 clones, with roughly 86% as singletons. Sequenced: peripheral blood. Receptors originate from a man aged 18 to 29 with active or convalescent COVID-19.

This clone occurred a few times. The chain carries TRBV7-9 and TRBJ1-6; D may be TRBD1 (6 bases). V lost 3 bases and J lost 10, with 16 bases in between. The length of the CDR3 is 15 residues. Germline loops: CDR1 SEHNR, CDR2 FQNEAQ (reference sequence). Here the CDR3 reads CASSFLGADGSPLHF. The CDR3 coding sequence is TGTGCCAGCAGCTTTCTGGGGGCGGATGGCTCACCCCTCCACTTT.

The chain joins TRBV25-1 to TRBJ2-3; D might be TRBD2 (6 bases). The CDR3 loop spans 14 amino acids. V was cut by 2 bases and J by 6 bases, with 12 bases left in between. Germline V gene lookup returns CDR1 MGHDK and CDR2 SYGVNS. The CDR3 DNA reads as TGTGCCAGCAGTGAAGGAGGGGTGAGCGATACGCAGTATTTT. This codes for CASSEGGVSDTQYF.

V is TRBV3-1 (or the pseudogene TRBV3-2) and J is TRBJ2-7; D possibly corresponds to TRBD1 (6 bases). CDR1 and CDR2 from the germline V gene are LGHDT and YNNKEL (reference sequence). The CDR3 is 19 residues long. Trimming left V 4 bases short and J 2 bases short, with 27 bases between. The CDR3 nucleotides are TGTGCCAGCAGCCGCGGTGATTGGGACAACAAACTAGGAACCTACGAGCAGTACTTC. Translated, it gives CASSRGDWDNKLGTYEQYF.

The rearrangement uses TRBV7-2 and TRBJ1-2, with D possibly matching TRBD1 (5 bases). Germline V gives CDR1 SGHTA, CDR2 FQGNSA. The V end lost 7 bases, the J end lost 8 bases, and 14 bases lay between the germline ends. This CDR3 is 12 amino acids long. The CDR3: CASTPGLEGYTF. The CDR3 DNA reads TGTGCCAGCACACCAGGGTTAGAGGGCTACACCTTC.

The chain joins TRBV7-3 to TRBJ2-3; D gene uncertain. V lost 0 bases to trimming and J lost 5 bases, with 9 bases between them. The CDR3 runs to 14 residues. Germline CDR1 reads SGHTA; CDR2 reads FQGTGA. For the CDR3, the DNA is TGTGCCAGCAGCTTAACGTTAGCAAAAGATACGCAGTATTTT. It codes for CASSLTLAKDTQYF.

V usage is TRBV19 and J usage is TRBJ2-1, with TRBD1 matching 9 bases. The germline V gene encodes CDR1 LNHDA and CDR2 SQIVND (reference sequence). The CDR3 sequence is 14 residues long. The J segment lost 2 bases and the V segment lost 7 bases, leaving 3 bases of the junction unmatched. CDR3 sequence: CASTGQGPYNEQFF. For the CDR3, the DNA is TGTGCCAGTACGGGACAGGGCCCCTACAATGAGCAGTTCTTC. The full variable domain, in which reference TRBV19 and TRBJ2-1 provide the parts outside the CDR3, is DGGITQSPKYLFRKEGQNVTLSCEQNLNHDAMYWYRQDPGQGLRLIYYSQIVNDFQKGDIAEGYSVSREKKESFPLTVTSAQKNPTAFYLCASTGQGPYNEQFFGPGTRLTVL.

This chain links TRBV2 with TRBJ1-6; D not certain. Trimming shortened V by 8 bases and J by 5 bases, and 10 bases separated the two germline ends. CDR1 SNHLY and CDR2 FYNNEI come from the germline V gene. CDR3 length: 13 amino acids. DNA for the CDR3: TGTGCCAGCCGGGGTTTTAATAATTCACCCCTCCACTTT. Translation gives CASRGFNNSPLHF.

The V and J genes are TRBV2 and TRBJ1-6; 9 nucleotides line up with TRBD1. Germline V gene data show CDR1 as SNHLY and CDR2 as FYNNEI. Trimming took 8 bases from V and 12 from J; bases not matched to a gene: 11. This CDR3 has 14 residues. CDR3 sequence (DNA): TGTGCCAGCGGGACAGGGAACCTCAGGGGACCCCTCCACTTT. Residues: CASGTGNLRGPLHF.

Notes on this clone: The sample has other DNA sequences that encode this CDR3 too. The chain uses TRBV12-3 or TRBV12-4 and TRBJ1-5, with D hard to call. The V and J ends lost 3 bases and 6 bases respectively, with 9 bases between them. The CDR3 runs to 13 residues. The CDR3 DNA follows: TGTGCCAGCAGTTTTGGGCGGGTTCAGCCCCAGCATTTT. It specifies CASSFGRVQPQHF.

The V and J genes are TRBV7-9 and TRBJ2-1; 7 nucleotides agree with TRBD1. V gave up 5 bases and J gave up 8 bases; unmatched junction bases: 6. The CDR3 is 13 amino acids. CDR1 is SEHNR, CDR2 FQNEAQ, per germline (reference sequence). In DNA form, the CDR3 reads TGTGCCAGCAGCACAGGGGTGGGTTATGAGCAGTTCTTC. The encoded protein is CASSTGVGYEQFF.

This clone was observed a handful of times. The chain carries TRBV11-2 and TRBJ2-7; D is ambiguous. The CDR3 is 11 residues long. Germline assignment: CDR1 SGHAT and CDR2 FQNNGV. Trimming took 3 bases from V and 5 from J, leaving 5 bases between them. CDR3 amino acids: CASSFGNEQYF. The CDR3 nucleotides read TGTGCCAGCAGCTTCGGTAACGAGCAGTACTTC.

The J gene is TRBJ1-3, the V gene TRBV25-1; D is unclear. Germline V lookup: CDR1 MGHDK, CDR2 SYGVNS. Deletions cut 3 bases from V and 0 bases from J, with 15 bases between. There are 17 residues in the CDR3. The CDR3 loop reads CASSDLNSTSSGNTIYF. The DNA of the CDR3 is TGTGCCAGCAGTGATTTAAACTCTACTAGCTCTGGAAACACCATATATTTT.

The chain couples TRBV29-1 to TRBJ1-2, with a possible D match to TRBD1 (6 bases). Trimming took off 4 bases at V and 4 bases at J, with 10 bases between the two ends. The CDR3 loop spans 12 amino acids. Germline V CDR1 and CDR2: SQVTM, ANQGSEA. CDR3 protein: CSVGTGLYGYTF. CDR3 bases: TGCAGCGTTGGAACAGGGCTCTATGGCTACACCTTC.

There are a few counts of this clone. The CDR3 reads CASSTSGTSDYNEQFF. Here the CDR3 DNA reads TGTGCCAGCAGCACATCCGGGACTAGCGACTACAATGAGCAGTTCTTC. This chain uses TRBV12-1 with TRBJ2-1; TRBD2, the D gene given by the table, was not confirmed from the DNA. TRBV12-1 is reported as a pseudogene. The CDR3 runs 16 residues.

The CDR3 DNA reads as TGTGCCACCAAAATCCAGTCCGGGCAAGAGACCCAGTACTTC. The encoded protein is CATKIQSGQETQYF. The rearrangement links TRBV10-3 to TRBJ2-5; D not resolved. Trimming took 10 bases from V and 2 from J, leaving 17 bases between them. The CDR3 has 14 amino acids. Germline CDR1 reads ENHRY; CDR2 reads SYGVKD.

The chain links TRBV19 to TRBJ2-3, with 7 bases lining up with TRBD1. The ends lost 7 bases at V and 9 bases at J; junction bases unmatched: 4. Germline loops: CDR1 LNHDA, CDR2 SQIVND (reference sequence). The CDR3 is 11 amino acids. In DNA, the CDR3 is TGTGCCAGTAATGACAGGGAGACGCAGTATTTT. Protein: CASNDRETQYF. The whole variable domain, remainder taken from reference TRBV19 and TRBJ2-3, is DGGITQSPKYLFRKEGQNVTLSCEQNLNHDAMYWYRQDPGQGLRLIYYSQIVNDFQKGDIAEGYSVSREKKESFPLTVTSAQKNPTAFYLCASNDRETQYFGPGTRLTVL.

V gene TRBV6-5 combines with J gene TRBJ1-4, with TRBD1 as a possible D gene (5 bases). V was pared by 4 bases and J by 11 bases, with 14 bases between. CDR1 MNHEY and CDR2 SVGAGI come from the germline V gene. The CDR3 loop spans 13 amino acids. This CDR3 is CASSSPRGGKLFF. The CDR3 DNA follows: TGTGCCAGCAGTTCCCCGCGGGGCGGGAAACTGTTTTTT.

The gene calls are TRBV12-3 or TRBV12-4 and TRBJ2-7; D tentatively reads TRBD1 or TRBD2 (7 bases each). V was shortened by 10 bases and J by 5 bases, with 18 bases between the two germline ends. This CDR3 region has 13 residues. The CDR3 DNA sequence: TGTGCCACCAGGGGGGGGACTATCGACGAGCAGTACTTC. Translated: CATRGGTIDEQYF.

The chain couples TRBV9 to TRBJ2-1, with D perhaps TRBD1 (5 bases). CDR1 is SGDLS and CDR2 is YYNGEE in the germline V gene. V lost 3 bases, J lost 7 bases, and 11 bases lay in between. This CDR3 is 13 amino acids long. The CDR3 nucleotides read TGTGCCAGCAGCGAGCTAAGGGGAAATGAGCAGTTCTTC. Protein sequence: CASSELRGNEQFF.

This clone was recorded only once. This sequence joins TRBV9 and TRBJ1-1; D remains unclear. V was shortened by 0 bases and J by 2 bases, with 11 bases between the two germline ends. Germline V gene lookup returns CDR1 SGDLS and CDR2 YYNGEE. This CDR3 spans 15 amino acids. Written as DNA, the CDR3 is TGTGCCAGCAGCGTAGAGGCGGGGTTTAACACTGAAGCTTTCTTT. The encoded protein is CASSVEAGFNTEAFF.